The subject of this entry is one T cell receptor (beta chain). Its antigen is unidentified. The data belong to a study of shared clonotypes between healthy human individuals. Points from the study as a whole: Clonotype sharing among donors was expected to depend on sequencing depth.

In germline, CDR1 is SGDLS, CDR2 YYNGEE. The V end lost 6 bases, the J end lost 5 bases, and 18 bases lay between the germline ends. This CDR3 is built from 14 residues. Assay: immunoSEQ multiplex PCR; the TCRdb copy retains only in-frame clones and omits some. The sample holds some 2 million clones, 95% seen once. Sample: naive CD4+ T cells sorted from blood. Sample subset: CD45RA+ positively selected. The V call is TRBV9, the J call TRBJ2-7, with D hard to call. This TCR came from a man between 18 and 29 years old in good health. The CDR3, as DNA: TGTGCCAGCATTTGCGGACCCGGGTACAACGAGCAGTACTTC. Translating it yields CASICGPGYNEQYF.